The 29 T cell receptor beta chains given below trace back to one sample, sequenced in a study of cytomegalovirus exposure and HLA in healthy donors (dated by TCRdb to about 2017). The library came from the immunoSEQ multiplex PCR assay. The multiplex PCR relied on a mix of 60 forward primers for TCR Vbeta segments and 13 reverse primers for TCR Jbeta segments. TCRdb re-hosts the immuneACCESS table, in-frame sequences only. Its copies lack some clones; in the studies checked, an unresolved V gene accounts for under half of them, and the cause for the rest is not known. The sample table contains approximately 150,000 clones; only one count was recorded for approximately 80% of them. Together, the top ten hold approximately 1.8% of the sample. Material: PBMCs. These receptors came from a man aged 40-49 years in good health and CMV-seronegative.

The CDR3 region is CAWTYWLWGGRGPEQYF. Written as DNA, the CDR3 is TGTGCCTGGACTTATTGGTTATGGGGCGGGAGGGGTCCCGAGCAGTACTTC. The rearrangement joins TRBV30 to TRBJ2-7; the match to TRBD2 covers 9 bases. Germline assignment: CDR1 GTSNPN and CDR2 SVGIG (reference sequence). The CDR3 is made up of 17 amino acids. The J segment lost 6 bases and the V segment lost 4 bases, leaving 19 bases of the junction unmatched.

This clone occurred a few times. The rearrangement links TRBV6-1 to TRBJ1-2; 10 bases match TRBD1. Looked up from germline, CDR1 is MNHNS and CDR2 is SASEGT. CDR3 length equals 13 residues. Trimming at V came to 3 bases and at J to 8 bases, leaving 3 bases not matched to a gene. The DNA of the CDR3 is TGTGCCAGCAGTGAGACAGGGGGCGAAGGCTACACCTTC. Residues: CASSETGGEGYTF.

The rearrangement links TRBV7-6 to TRBJ2-7; tentative D call: TRBD2 (5 bases). Germline loops: CDR1 SGHVS, CDR2 FNYEAQ. The ends were cut back, 2 bases at V and 1 base at J, with 9 bases in the middle. This CDR3 is built from 14 residues. CDR3 sequence (DNA): TGTGCCAGCAGCTTAACGGACTCTTCCTACGAGCAGTACTTC. Amino acids: CASSLTDSSYEQYF. The full variable domain, its missing parts supplied by reference TRBV7-6 and TRBJ2-7, is GAGVSQSPRYKVTKRGQDVALRCDPISGHVSLYWYRQALGQGPEFLTYFNYEAQQDKSGLPNDRFSAERPEGSISTLTIQRTEQRDSAMYRCASSLTDSSYEQYFGPGTRLTVT.

This clone has only one observation. V and J are TRBV28 and TRBJ2-2; 7 positions agree with TRBD2. The CDR3 sequence is 15 residues long. The V segment lost 5 bases and the J segment 6 bases; nucleotides outside the gene matches: 9. Germline V CDR1 and CDR2: MDHEN, SYDVKM. CDR3 in amino acids: CASSPLAEHSGELFF. CDR3 DNA sequence: TGTGCCAGCAGTCCCCTAGCGGAGCACTCCGGGGAGCTGTTTTTT.

The chain is built from TRBV5-1 and TRBJ2-1; TRBD1 aligns across 7 bases. The CDR3 has 14 amino acids. Germline CDR1 and CDR2: SGHRS and YFSETQ. With V trimmed by 3 bases and J by 6 bases, 6 bases remained unmatched. CDR3 nucleotide sequence: TGCGCCAGCAGCTCCCAGACAGGGTCCAATGAGCAGTTCTTC. The encoded protein is CASSSQTGSNEQFF.

In its sample, this clone was seen once. The rearrangement links TRBV6-5 to TRBJ1-1, with D possibly matching TRBD1 (5 bases). Germline values: CDR1 MNHEY, CDR2 SVGAGI. The V and J ends lost 0 bases and 7 bases respectively, with 9 bases between them. CDR3 length: 13 amino acids. CDR3 region: CASSYSLGLEAFF. CDR3 DNA: TGTGCCAGCAGTTACTCATTGGGGCTTGAAGCTTTCTTT.

The chain uses TRBV28 and TRBJ1-5; TRBD1 matches 8 bases. Germline-derived CDR1 and CDR2 are MDHEN and SYDVKM. The CDR3 totals 14 residues. V lost 7 bases, J lost 4 bases, and 6 bases stayed unmatched. CDR3 sequence reads: CASIPDRDNQPQHF. CDR3 nucleotide sequence: TGTGCCAGCATTCCGGACAGGGATAATCAGCCCCAGCATTTT.

The V and J genes are TRBV7-3 and TRBJ2-5, with 8 nucleotides matching TRBD1. Germline lookup yields CDR1 SGHTA and CDR2 FQGTGA. The V gene end was trimmed by 5 bases and the J gene end by 5 bases; junction bases not matched to a gene: 4. The CDR3 is 13 amino acids. In DNA, the CDR3 is TGTGCCAGCAGCCTAAGGGACAGGGAGACCCAGTACTTC. Translating it yields CASSLRDRETQYF.

This clone was seen more than once but under ten times. The chain links TRBV5-6 to TRBJ1-1; D is unresolved. V gave up 1 base and J gave up 0 bases, with 7 bases separating them. Germline V gene sequence: CDR1 SGHDT, CDR2 YYEEEE. CDR3 length: 14 amino acids. The CDR3 DNA follows: TGTGCCAGCAGCTTGTTGACAATGAACACTGAAGCTTTCTTT. Translating gives CASSLLTMNTEAFF.

This chain links TRBV7-9 with TRBJ1-4; D is ambiguous. The CDR3 spans 13 residues. From germline, CDR1 is SEHNR and CDR2 FQNEAQ (reference sequence). The V gene lost 8 bases and the J gene lost 8 bases, with 15 bases spanning the gap. The CDR3 region has the DNA TGTGCCAGCTCCCGCTCGGGTGGGGAAAAACTGTTTTTT. Its protein product is CASSRSGGEKLFF.

The chain recombines TRBV19 with TRBJ2-1, with a possible D match to TRBD1 (6 bases). This CDR3 is built from 16 residues. V gave up 3 bases and J gave up 0 bases, with 12 bases separating them. Germline V lookup: CDR1 LNHDA, CDR2 SQIVND (reference sequence). CDR3 nucleotide sequence: TGTGCCAGTAGTATTAGTAGACAGGACTCCTACAATGAGCAGTTCTTC. Amino acids: CASSISRQDSYNEQFF.

The V and J genes are TRBV6-5 and TRBJ2-2, with D possibly being TRBD2 (6 bases). Germline CDR1 MNHEY, CDR2 SVGAGI. V was pared by 2 bases and J by 1 base, with 8 bases between. The CDR3 has 15 amino acids. The CDR3 loop reads CASSYDGGNTGELFF. In nucleotides, the CDR3 is TGTGCCAGCAGTTACGACGGGGGGAACACCGGGGAGCTGTTTTTT.

This chain links TRBV21-1 with TRBJ1-5; the table's TRBD1 call for D was not verified on the DNA. TRBV21-1 is listed as a pseudogene. There are 14 residues in the CDR3. Here the CDR3 reads CASSPTGGHQPQHF. The CDR3 DNA reads TGTGCCAGCAGCCCGACAGGGGGCCACCAGCCCCAGCATTTT.

A few counts support this clone. This chain links TRBV5-1 with TRBJ2-1; 9 bases fit TRBD2. Germline V gene lookup returns CDR1 SGHRS and CDR2 YFSETQ. This CDR3 has 16 residues. Trimming removed 1 base from V and 3 bases from J; junction bases left unmatched: 5. The CDR3 nucleotides read TGCGCCAGCAGCTTGCGTCCTAGCGGGGACTACAATGAGCAGTTCTTC. Residues: CASSLRPSGDYNEQFF. The full variable domain, rest sourced from reference TRBV5-1 and TRBJ2-1, is KAGVTQTPRYLIKTRGQQVTLSCSPISGHRSVSWYQQTPGQGLQFLFEYFSETQRNKGNFPGRFSGRQFSNSRSEMNVSTLELGDSALYLCASSLRPSGDYNEQFFGPGTRLTVL.

The chain is built from TRBV5-6 and TRBJ1-2; D might be TRBD1 (6 bases). With 3 bases removed from V and 11 bases from J, the gap between germline ends came to 23 bases. Germline values: CDR1 SGHDT, CDR2 YYEEEE. The CDR3 is 15 amino acids. This CDR3 reads CASSWGAGDTITYTF. The CDR3 DNA reads as TGTGCCAGCAGCTGGGGAGCAGGGGACACTATCACTTACACCTTC. The full variable domain, rest sourced from reference TRBV5-6 and TRBJ1-2, is DAGVTQSPTHLIKTRGQQVTLRCSPKSGHDTVSWYQQALGQGPQFIFQYYEEEERQRGNFPDRFSGHQFPNYSSELNVNALLLGDSALYLCASSWGAGDTITYTFGSGTRLTVV.

This clone was counted between two and nine times. The genes are TRBV5-1 and TRBJ2-1; 8 bases match TRBD2. This CDR3 spans 16 amino acids. Losses at the gene ends were 4 bases for V and 3 bases for J; bases not matched to a gene: 9. In germline, CDR1 is SGHRS, CDR2 YFSETQ. The CDR3 reads CASSPLAVTNYNEQFF. In nucleotides, the CDR3 is TGCGCCAGCAGCCCACTAGCGGTAACTAACTACAATGAGCAGTTCTTC.

J is TRBJ1-1 and V is TRBV7-9; maybe TRBD1 (6 bases). The length of the CDR3 is 15 residues. The V and J ends lost 0 bases and 5 bases respectively, with 13 bases between them. CDR1 and CDR2 (germline): SEHNR, FQNEAQ (reference sequence). The DNA of the CDR3 is TGTGCCAGCAGCTTAGCGAGGGGGTCTGGGACTGAAGCTTTCTTT. Translating it yields CASSLARGSGTEAFF.

The chain couples TRBV19 to TRBJ2-7, with D possibly being TRBD1 (6 bases). Germline V CDR1 and CDR2: LNHDA, SQIVND (reference sequence). V gave up 0 bases and J gave up 2 bases, with 14 bases separating them. This CDR3 spans 16 amino acids. Written as DNA, the CDR3 is TGTGCCAGTAGTATAGATCTTCGGCAGGGGACCTACGAGCAGTACTTC. This encodes CASSIDLRQGTYEQYF.

This chain connects TRBV25-1 to TRBJ2-7; no clear D gene. The CDR3 is made up of 18 amino acids. Trimming stripped 8 bases from V and 11 bases from J, with 37 bases between. The germline V gene encodes CDR1 MGHDK and CDR2 SYGVNS. The CDR3 protein is CASPGPRHRNWIRYRKYF. The CDR3 DNA sequence: TGTGCCAGCCCAGGTCCTCGCCACCGGAACTGGATTAGGTATAGGAAGTACTTC.

The J gene is TRBJ1-5, the V gene TRBV23-1, with TRBD1 identical over 7 bases. TRBV23-1 is an open reading frame whose function is uncertain. Trimming removed 1 base from V and 6 bases from J; junction bases left unmatched: 6. CDR3 size: 15 residues. The CDR3 region is CASSQYKGAGQPQHF. The CDR3 DNA follows: TGCGCCAGCAGTCAATATAAGGGGGCAGGTCAGCCCCAGCATTTT.

The chain uses TRBV6-5 and TRBJ2-7; TRBD1 matches 8 bases. The germline V gene has CDR1 MNHEY and CDR2 SVGAGI. V was pared by 5 bases and J by 4 bases, with 7 bases of the junction left unmatched. This CDR3 contains 14 residues. The CDR3 sequence is CASSGDRRLYEQYF. CDR3 nucleotide sequence: TGTGCCAGCAGTGGGGACAGGAGGTTGTACGAGCAGTACTTC.

This sequence joins TRBV21-1 and TRBJ2-2; the table's D gene call, TRBD1, was not cross checked with the DNA. TRBV21-1 is an annotated pseudogene. The CDR3 has 14 amino acids. CDR3 protein: CASSKRGPTGELFF. DNA for the CDR3: TGTGCCAGCAGCAAAAGGGGCCCCACCGGGGAGCTGTTTTTT.

This rearrangement joins TRBV6-6 to TRBJ2-3, with 11 bases identical to TRBD2. Trimming took 0 bases from V and 5 from J; bases not matched to a gene: 1. Germline CDR1 reads MNHNY; CDR2 reads SVGAGI (reference sequence). The CDR3 totals 15 residues. CDR3 amino acids: CASSYSGTSGDTQYF. Written as DNA, the CDR3 is TGTGCCAGCAGTTACTCCGGGACTAGCGGAGATACGCAGTATTTT.

This chain connects TRBV6-1 to TRBJ2-7; tentative D call: TRBD1 (5 bases). Germline CDR1 and CDR2: MNHNS and SASEGT. The CDR3 consists of 14 residues. Trimming shortened V by 6 bases and J by 5 bases, and 17 bases separated the two germline ends. The CDR3 nucleotides read TGTGCCAGCAGCGTCAGTAGACAGATCCACGAGCAGTACTTC. The encoded protein is CASSVSRQIHEQYF.

The genes are TRBV4-1 and TRBJ2-7, with 9 bases lining up with TRBD1. Per the germline V gene, CDR1 is MGHRA and CDR2 is YSYEKL. This CDR3 contains 15 residues. The V and J ends lost 2 bases and 3 bases, in that order; junction bases with no gene match: 5. The CDR3 sequence: CASSQPGQGHYEQYF. CDR3 bases: TGCGCCAGCAGCCAACCGGGACAGGGTCACTACGAGCAGTACTTC.

The chain combines TRBV19 with TRBJ2-3, with D possibly matching TRBD2 (5 bases). The CDR3 spans 15 residues. The germline gives CDR1 LNHDA, CDR2 SQIVND (reference sequence). Trimming stripped 1 base from V and 0 bases from J, with 8 bases between. The CDR3 protein is CASSIGTSSTDTQYF. CDR3 DNA: TGTGCCAGTAGTATAGGGACTTCTAGCACAGATACGCAGTATTTT. Complete variable domain (other parts from reference TRBV19 and TRBJ2-3): DGGITQSPKYLFRKEGQNVTLSCEQNLNHDAMYWYRQDPGQGLRLIYYSQIVNDFQKGDIAEGYSVSREKKESFPLTVTSAQKNPTAFYLCASSIGTSSTDTQYFGPGTRLTVL.

The J gene is TRBJ2-7, the V gene TRBV6-1; D call uncertain. The CDR3 totals 13 residues. The ends were cut back, 7 bases at V and 0 bases at J, with 10 bases in the middle. Germline V lookup: CDR1 MNHNS, CDR2 SASEGT. The CDR3 nucleotides are TGTGCCAGCACGGTCGCCCTCTCCTACGAGCAGTACTTC. Its protein product is CASTVALSYEQYF.

There are a few counts of this clone. The chain employs TRBV6-5 and TRBJ1-1; D not resolved. The germline CDR1 and CDR2 sequences are MNHEY and SVGAGI. The CDR3 is made up of 14 amino acids. Trimming cost V 2 bases and J 1 base, with 8 bases left between them. The DNA for the CDR3 is TGTGCCAGCAGTTACGGCACACCGAACACTGAAGCTTTCTTT. Residues: CASSYGTPNTEAFF.

The chain uses TRBV5-4 and TRBJ2-7, with TRBD1 matching over 9 bases. The V gene's germline CDR1 is SGHNT and CDR2 YYREEE (reference sequence). This CDR3 region has 14 residues. Trimming removed 8 bases from V and 2 bases from J; junction bases left unmatched: 8. CDR3 sequence: CASRGGTGPYEQYF. CDR3 in DNA: TGTGCCAGTAGGGGAGGGACAGGGCCCTACGAGCAGTACTTC.